This TCR beta chain was sequenced during a study of neurological immune-mediated disorders. MiXCR, run by TCRdb on the 5' RACE reads, gives a single entry per CDR3 protein. This sample has tens of thousands of distinct CDR3 sequences, with around 2.3% found just once. At least ten counts were recorded for this clonotype. CDR1 MNHEY and CDR2 SVGAGI come from the germline V gene. The CDR3 runs 12 residues. V lost 9 bases to trimming and J lost 10 bases, with 16 bases between them. This sequence was found in a man in his fifties or sixties with multiple sclerosis. The V and J genes are TRBV6-5 and TRBJ1-5; a possible D gene is TRBD1 (5 bases). The source material was PBMCs. The CDR3 nucleotides read TGTGCCAGTTGGGGGGGGAAGGGCCCCCAGCATTTT. Its translation: CASWGGKGPQHF.